This T cell receptor beta chain was retrieved from a study of cytomegalovirus exposure and HLA in healthy donors. Study conclusions and caveats: Later analysis identified a missense DCLRE1C variant that was linked to TCR beta V- and J-gene trimming.

CDR3 length: 16 residues. Trimming removed 4 bases at V and 3 bases at J, with 17 bases between. CDR1 is MNHNY and CDR2 is SVGAGI in the germline V gene (reference sequence). Comment on this clone: The antigen is not known.

Primers for the PCR totalled 60 Vbeta and 13 Jbeta. The method was immunoSEQ multiplex PCR; TCRdb's version includes in-frame clones alone and lacks a portion of them. This sample yields some 220,000 clones, of which roughly 78% are seen a single time; roughly 0.45% belongs to the top ten. The TCR sequence derives from a boy aged 5-17 years in good health and CMV-seronegative. What was sequenced was PBMCs. The chain recombines TRBV6-6 with TRBJ2-3; possibly TRBD2 for D (7 bases). The CDR3 DNA reads TGTGCCAGCAGTTCCCCCGAAGGGAGGGGGACAGATACGCAGTATTTT. This codes for CASSSPEGRGTDTQYF.